These T cell receptor beta chains were read from a single sample in a study of T cells in Graves' hyperthyroidism and ophthalmopathy. TCRdb used MiXCR to reprocess the multiplex PCR reads, holding one entry per CDR3 protein. The table records about 560,000 distinct CDR3 sequences, around 15% of them present only once. The sequencing sample was made of blood. These TCRs come from a woman between 35 and 50 years old with Graves' hyperthyroidism. Both conserved end residues are part of each CDR3. The D gene is left open where the match is weak. Not every row has a clone size; where given, it reads once, few, many or a size class.

V gene,J gene,clone size,D gene,CDR3 protein,CDR3 DNA
TRBV13,TRBJ2-7,many,TRBD2,CASSLGLAGVGRSYEQYF,TGTGCCAGCAGCTTAGGACTAGCGGGAGTAGGTCGCTCCTACGAGCAGTACTTC
TRBV20-1,TRBJ1-5,-,-,CSAPRGANQPQHF,TGCAGTGCCCCACGAGGGGCCAATCAGCCCCAGCATTTT
TRBV28,TRBJ2-3,many,TRBD2,CASSSSGGAGTDTQYF,TGTGCCAGCAGTTCCAGCGGGGGGGCTGGCACAGATACGCAGTATTTT
TRBV5-1,TRBJ1-2,-,-,CASSADRTVYGYTF,TGCGCCAGCAGCGCCGATCGGACAGTCTATGGCTACACCTTC
TRBV6-5,TRBJ1-1,many,-,CASSYSTLNTEAFF,TGTGCCAGCAGTTACTCGACACTGAACACTGAAGCTTTCTTT
TRBV5-4,TRBJ2-1,few,TRBD2,CASSFFLAGGEQFF,TGTGCCAGCAGCTTCTTCCTAGCGGGAGGTGAGCAGTTCTTC
TRBV20-1,TRBJ2-1,few,-,CSARDVGSSSYNEQFF,TGCAGTGCTAGAGATGTGGGCTCGAGCTCCTACAATGAGCAGTTCTTC
TRBV20-1,TRBJ1-5,-,-,CSANPGGVYSNQPQHF,TGCAGTGCTAACCCCGGCGGGGTTTATAGCAATCAGCCCCAGCATTTT
TRBV9,TRBJ1-1,-,-,CASSVGRGHSPFF,TGTGCCAGCAGCGTAGGCAGGGGCCACTCCCCTTTCTTT
TRBV28,TRBJ2-7,-,-,CASSLPGTIYEQYF,TGTGCCAGCTCCCTACCGGGCACCATCTACGAGCAGTACTTC
TRBV7-2,TRBJ1-1,many,-,CASSPGILTEAFF,TGTGCCAGCAGCCCGGGAATCCTAACTGAAGCTTTCTTT
TRBV7-9,TRBJ2-3,-,-,CASSPAVGQGGTSVTPSTDTQYF,TGTGCCAGCAGCCCGGCCGTTGGACAGGGGGGGACTAGCGTTACACCTAGCACAGATACGCAGTATTTT
TRBV5-1,TRBJ2-6,few,TRBD1,CASSSGQGSPGANVLTF,TGCGCCAGCAGCTCGGGACAGGGGTCCCCTGGGGCCAACGTCCTGACTTTC
TRBV7-2,TRBJ1-5,many,-,CASSLVWNQPQHF,TGTGCCAGCAGCTTAGTCTGGAATCAGCCCCAGCATTTT
TRBV6-5,TRBJ2-7,few,TRBD2,CASSYSGGRNEQYF,TGTGCCAGCAGTTACTCAGGCGGGAGGAACGAGCAGTACTTC
TRBV12-3/TRBV12-4,TRBJ2-3,many,-,CASSFGGTDTQYF,TGTGCCAGCAGCTTTGGCGGCACAGATACGCAGTATTTT
TRBV20-1,TRBJ1-2,-,-,CSAAEWTSGDGYTF,TGCAGTGCTGCTGAATGGACCTCCGGGGATGGCTACACCTTC
TRBV4-1,TRBJ2-5,few,TRBD1,CASSQERSRTGGETQYF,TGCGCCAGCAGCCAAGAACGGAGCAGGACAGGGGGAGAGACCCAGTACTTC
TRBV19,TRBJ2-3,-,TRBD2,CASSIRLAGVSTDTQYF,TGTGCCAGTAGTATCCGCCTAGCGGGAGTTTCCACAGATACGCAGTATTTT
TRBV20-1,TRBJ2-1,many,-,CSAGGLGPYNEQFF,TGCAGTGCTGGGGGCTTGGGGCCGTACAATGAGCAGTTCTTC
TRBV7-2,TRBJ2-5,many,TRBD2,CASSKGLAGETQYF,TGTGCCAGCAGCAAAGGACTAGCGGGAGAGACCCAGTACTTC
TRBV5-1,TRBJ2-7,many,-,CASSLWIGSTSNEQYF,TGCGCCAGCAGCTTGTGGATTGGGTCTACCTCTAACGAGCAGTACTTC
TRBV28,TRBJ1-1,many,TRBD1,CASSLDRGLSGFF,TGTGCCAGTTCCTTAGACAGGGGGCTATCTGGGTTCTTT
TRBV28,TRBJ2-7,many,TRBD1,CASSGTGRATYEQYF,TGTGCCAGCAGTGGGACAGGGAGGGCAACCTACGAGCAGTACTTC
TRBV6-1,TRBJ2-3,few,TRBD2,CASSKGTSGLSSSTDTQYF,TGTGCCAGCAGTAAAGGGACTAGCGGGCTCTCCTCTAGCACAGATACGCAGTATTTT
TRBV15,TRBJ2-7,many,TRBD1,CATSRTGTGYEQYF,TGTGCCACCAGCAGAACCGGGACAGGCTACGAGCAGTACTTC
TRBV9,TRBJ2-1,many,-,CASSVNRDQNYNEQFF,TGTGCCAGCAGCGTCAATCGGGACCAGAACTACAATGAGCAGTTCTTC
TRBV7-2,TRBJ2-5,many,TRBD1,CASSSDRGPGETQYF,TGTGCCAGCAGCTCGGACAGGGGCCCGGGAGAGACCCAGTACTTC
TRBV11-2,TRBJ2-6,-,-,CATSSSIWSSGASVLTF,TGTGCCACCTCGTCATCTATTTGGTCTTCTGGGGCCAGCGTCCTGACTTTC
TRBV19,TRBJ1-4,-,TRBD1,CASRLNRGLPEKLFF,TGTGCCAGTAGACTCAACAGGGGACTTCCTGAAAAACTGTTTTTT
TRBV12-3/TRBV12-4,TRBJ1-2,many,-,CASSFTIGYGYTF,TGTGCCAGCAGTTTCACGATTGGCTATGGCTACACCTTC
TRBV6-2/TRBV6-3,TRBJ2-1,few,-,CASSYGREQFF,TGTGCCAGCAGTTACGGGAGAGAGCAGTTCTTC
TRBV7-9,TRBJ2-3,many,TRBD2,CASSSRLAASTDTQYF,TGTGCCAGCAGCTCGCGACTAGCGGCAAGCACAGATACGCAGTATTTT
TRBV30,TRBJ2-1,-,TRBD1,CAWSATGGEQFF,TGTGCCTGGAGTGCGACAGGGGGTGAGCAGTTCTTC
TRBV6-5,TRBJ2-5,many,TRBD2,CASSYSNLVAGGPGETQYF,TGTGCCAGCAGTTACTCGAACCTCGTGGCGGGAGGGCCTGGGGAGACCCAGTACTTC
TRBV29-1,TRBJ2-7,many,TRBD1,CSVEDKGTGVTYEQYF,TGCAGCGTTGAAGATAAGGGGACAGGGGTGACCTACGAGCAGTACTTC
TRBV14,TRBJ2-2,few,-,CASSRFGDVDTGELFF,TGTGCCAGCAGCCGGTTCGGGGACGTCGACACCGGGGAGCTGTTTTTT
TRBV11-2,TRBJ2-7,many,TRBD1,CASSITGGIDEQYF,TGTGCCAGCAGCATTACAGGGGGCATCGACGAGCAGTACTTC
TRBV10-3,TRBJ1-4,-,TRBD1,CAISERGGDEKLFF,TGTGCCATCAGTGAGAGAGGGGGCGATGAAAAACTGTTTTTT
TRBV18,TRBJ1-1,-,-,CASAGPMNTEAFF,TGTGCCAGCGCGGGACCAATGAACACTGAAGCTTTCTTT
TRBV6-1,TRBJ2-1,many,TRBD1,CASRSPGQRNEQFF,TGTGCCAGCAGATCACCGGGACAGCGGAATGAGCAGTTCTTC
TRBV6-5,TRBJ1-2,many,-,CASSSAARSYGYTF,TGTGCCAGCAGTTCGGCGGCCCGATCCTATGGCTACACCTTC
TRBV5-1,TRBJ2-1,-,-,CASSLAESEQFF,TGCGCCAGCAGCTTGGCGGAGAGTGAGCAGTTCTTC
TRBV5-1,TRBJ2-2,many,TRBD2,CASSSQASGASGELFF,TGCGCCAGCAGCTCTCAGGCTAGCGGCGCTTCCGGGGAGCTGTTTTTT
TRBV28,TRBJ1-2,many,-,CASRTTVYYGYTF,TGTGCCAGCAGAACGACAGTTTACTATGGCTACACCTTC
TRBV29-1,TRBJ2-7,many,-,CSVEETVTYEQYF,TGCAGCGTTGAAGAGACAGTCACCTACGAGCAGTACTTC
TRBV19,TRBJ2-7,few,-,CASSIFGQVTYEQYF,TGTGCCAGTAGTATTTTTGGCCAGGTAACCTACGAGCAGTACTTC
TRBV12-3/TRBV12-4,TRBJ2-5,many,-,CASSPEGVETQYF,TGTGCCAGCAGCCCCGAAGGGGTAGAGACCCAGTACTTC
TRBV7-2,TRBJ2-3,few,TRBD2,CASSLLVRESADTQYF,TGTGCCAGCAGCCTCCTGGTGCGGGAGTCAGCAGATACGCAGTATTTT
TRBV28,TRBJ2-7,many,TRBD2,CASSFSPFGGRYEQYF,TGTGCCAGCAGTTTTTCCCCGTTCGGGGGGAGGTACGAGCAGTACTTC
TRBV18,TRBJ2-7,many,TRBD1,CASSRDSTNLRAYEQYF,TGTGCCAGCTCACGGGACAGCACTAACCTGAGAGCCTACGAGCAGTACTTC
TRBV5-1,TRBJ1-6,few,-,CASSLEKGSNSPLHF,TGCGCCAGCAGCTTGGAAAAAGGAAGTAATTCACCCCTCCACTTT
TRBV5-1,TRBJ2-2,many,-,CASSLARYTGELFF,TGCGCCAGCAGCTTGGCCAGATACACCGGGGAGCTGTTTTTT
TRBV20-1,TRBJ2-1,many,-,CSARWGSALNEQFF,TGCAGTGCTAGATGGGGCAGTGCCCTCAATGAGCAGTTCTTC
TRBV14,TRBJ2-5,-,TRBD2,CASSQQIPGLAGEETQYF,TGTGCCAGCAGCCAACAGATACCGGGACTAGCGGGAGAAGAGACCCAGTACTTC
TRBV20-1,TRBJ2-1,-,-,CSAKRDPLTGEQFF,TGCAGTGCAAAGAGGGACCCTTTAACGGGGGAGCAGTTCTTC
TRBV2,TRBJ1-5,-,TRBD1,CATTTGPNQPQHF,TGTGCCACCACGACAGGGCCCAATCAGCCCCAGCATTTT
TRBV20-1,TRBJ2-1,many,-,CSARGYTTESSYNEQFF,TGCAGTGCTAGAGGGTACACGACAGAAAGCTCCTACAATGAGCAGTTCTTC
TRBV5-5,TRBJ1-6,few,TRBD1,CASTSGQEYNSPLHF,TGTGCCAGCACCTCGGGACAGGAATATAATTCACCCCTCCACTTT
TRBV9,TRBJ2-3,many,TRBD2,CASSEEAGVSDTQYF,TGTGCCAGCAGCGAAGAAGCGGGAGTATCAGATACGCAGTATTTT